Given below is one T cell receptor (beta chain) in context. Its antigen remains unidentified. CDR3 size: 11 residues. The V end was cut by 3 bases, the J end by 1 base, with 0 bases between. Germline V gene data show CDR1 as SGHVS and CDR2 as FNYEAQ. The entry originates in a study of PD-1 blockade in classical Hodgkin lymphoma. The time point: newly diagnosed, previously untreated cHL patient sample. Thawed PBMCs yielded CD4+ T cells through magnetic negative selection. Comparators were PBMCs taken from newly diagnosed, untreated classical Hodgkin lymphoma. General study findings and limits: Underlying causes for the observed repertoire differences were not defined, possibly disease activity or prior therapy. As was reported, newly diagnosed patients showed lower baseline TCR diversity than healthy donors did.

Measured with immunoSEQ multiplex PCR; TCRdb has only the in-frame clones, and not every one. The sample has around 30,000 clones, 89% seen once. The genes are TRBV7-6 and TRBJ2-5; D not resolved. The source of this sequence is a human donor with classical Hodgkin lymphoma. Material: CD4+ T cells from blood. For the CDR3, the DNA is TGTGCCAGCAGCTTCCAAGAGACCCAGTACTTC. As protein: CASSFQETQYF.